A selection of T cell receptor beta chains follows, all from one sample in a study of CD8+CD57+ T cells in acquired aplastic anemia. TCRdb redid the calling of the reads with MiXCR, one entry per CDR3 protein. The data hold 300,000 or so distinct CDR3 sequences, with 50% to 65% observed a single time. Sequencing was carried out using sorted CD4+, CD8+, or CD8+CD57+ T cells (not recorded which) from PBMCs. The receptors were sampled from a human donor with aplastic anemia. Each CDR3 is given with its conserved first and last residue. The D gene is left open where the match is weak. Some rows mark clone size as missing; the rest say once, few, many or name a class of expanded clone.

D gene	clone size	V gene	J gene	CDR3 protein	CDR3 DNA
TRBD1	.	TRBV24-1	TRBJ1-2	CATSGGQGNGYTF	TGTGCCACCAGCGGGGGACAGGGCAATGGCTACACCTTC
.	.	TRBV15	TRBJ1-1	CATSRDSGGTEAFF	TGTGCCACCAGCAGAGATAGTGGAGGCACTGAAGCTTTCTTT
.	few	TRBV10-3	TRBJ1-2	CAISESMDTSLYGYTF	TGTGCCATCAGTGAGTCAATGGACACCAGCCTCTATGGCTACACCTTC
.	.	TRBV7-9	TRBJ1-4	CASSLGRGREKLFF	TGTGCCAGCAGCCTGGGACGGGGAAGGGAAAAACTGTTTTTT
TRBD1	.	TRBV6-2/TRBV6-3	TRBJ1-6	CATRPGQQNSPLHF	TGTGCCACCCGACCGGGACAGCAAAATTCACCCCTCCACTTT
.	many	TRBV20-1	TRBJ2-5	CSARETGTPETQYF	TGCAGTGCCAGAGAAACCGGGACCCCAGAGACCCAGTACTTC
.	.	TRBV5-1	TRBJ2-7	CASSPRVGDISYEQYF	TGCGCCAGCAGCCCCAGGGTCGGTGATATCTCCTACGAGCAGTACTTC
.	.	TRBV4-1	TRBJ1-1	CASSQTHGGGTNTEAFF	TGCGCCAGCAGCCAGACGCACGGTGGGGGGACGAACACTGAAGCTTTCTTT
TRBD2	.	TRBV19	TRBJ2-5	CASNRGVKETQCF	TGTGCCAGTAACCGGGGGGTAAAGGAGACCCAGTGCTTC
.	few	TRBV2	TRBJ1-1	CASSDWGEDTEAFF	TGTGCCAGCAGTGATTGGGGAGAGGACACTGAAGCTTTCTTT
TRBD2	.	TRBV10-3	TRBJ2-3	CAISEDLAGNTDTQYF	TGTGCCATCAGTGAGGACCTAGCGGGGAACACAGATACGCAGTATTTT
TRBD1	many	TRBV6-5	TRBJ1-5	CASRPRGQGYSNQPQHF	TGTGCCAGCAGACCCAGGGGGCAAGGGTATAGCAATCAGCCCCAGCATTTT
.	.	TRBV20-1	TRBJ1-6	CSASSQGVSILPLHF	TGCAGTGCTAGTTCTCAGGGTGTATCGATCTTACCCCTCCACTTT
.	.	TRBV7-9	TRBJ2-6	CASSFDGIFQGGANVLTF	TGTGCCAGCAGCTTTGACGGAATCTTCCAAGGTGGGGCCAACGTCCTGACTTTC
.	.	TRBV7-8	TRBJ1-6	CAWGGSSSSYNSPLHF	TGTGCCTGGGGCGGGTCCTCCAGCTCCTATAATTCACCCCTCCACTTT
TRBD2	.	TRBV10-2	TRBJ2-1	CASSPDKSLAGGPYNEQFF	TGCGCCAGCAGTCCAGACAAGAGCCTAGCGGGAGGCCCCTACAATGAGCAGTTCTTC
.	once	TRBV5-4	TRBJ2-2	CASSLGRTPTGELFF	TGTGCCAGCAGCTTGGGGCGTACCCCCACCGGGGAGCTGTTTTTT
.	.	TRBV15	TRBJ2-3	CATSRGAPDTQYF	TGTGCCACCAGCAGGGGGGCCCCAGATACGCAGTATTTT
.	.	TRBV12-3/TRBV12-4	TRBJ2-5	CASSPEGAGQETQYF	TGTGCCAGCTCCCCCGAAGGGGCAGGACAAGAGACCCAGTACTTC
.	.	TRBV13	TRBJ1-1	CASSLGGGAGTTEAFF	TGTGCCAGCAGCTTAGGCGGGGGGGCAGGGACCACTGAAGCTTTCTTT
.	many	TRBV5-8	TRBJ2-5	CASSLWGGGLETQYF	TGTGCCAGCAGCTTGTGGGGTGGGGGCCTGGAGACCCAGTACTTC
TRBD1	many	TRBV9	TRBJ1-2	CASTPQGIGYGYTF	TGTGCCAGCACCCCACAGGGGATAGGGTATGGCTACACCTTC
.	.	TRBV7-2	TRBJ2-2	CASSFDPSGELFF	TGTGCCAGCAGCTTCGACCCCTCCGGGGAGCTGTTTTTT
.	.	TRBV7-6	TRBJ2-2	CASSTIAGELFF	TGTGCCAGCAGCACCATAGCGGGGGAGCTGTTTTTT
TRBD1	.	TRBV10-2	TRBJ2-7	CASSDNRDRASYEQYF	TGCGCCAGCAGTGATAATCGGGACAGGGCCTCCTACGAGCAGTACTTC
.	many	TRBV5-1	TRBJ2-3	CASSRDIADTQYF	TGCGCCAGCAGTCGGGACATAGCGGATACGCAGTATTTT
TRBD1	.	TRBV24-1	TRBJ2-3	CATSDSSFDRGTDTQYF	TGTGCCACCAGTGATTCCTCCTTCGACAGGGGCACAGATACGCAGTATTTT
.	many	TRBV6-4	TRBJ2-1	CASSVQSSYNEQFF	TGTGCCAGCAGTGTGCAGAGCTCCTACAATGAGCAGTTCTTC
.	many	TRBV12-3/TRBV12-4	TRBJ2-7	CASSTDQGFEQYF	TGTGCCAGCAGCACAGACCAGGGGTTCGAGCAGTACTTC
.	.	TRBV29-1	TRBJ2-7	CSVEDDISYEQYF	TGCAGCGTTGAAGACGACATCTCCTACGAGCAGTACTTC
TRBD1	.	TRBV20-1	TRBJ1-2	CSAPDRKSYGYTF	TGCAGTGCCCCGGACAGGAAATCCTATGGCTACACCTTC
.	many	TRBV7-3	TRBJ2-1	CASSLGDEQFF	TGCGCCAGCAGCTTGGGCGATGAGCAGTTCTTC
TRBD2	.	TRBV7-8	TRBJ2-5	CASSLTAGGMAGETQYF	TGTGCCAGCAGCTTAACGGCGGGGGGAATGGCAGGGGAGACCCAGTACTTC
.	.	TRBV2	TRBJ1-4	CASQGQGVSNEKLFF	TGTGCCAGCCAGGGGCAGGGCGTGTCAAATGAAAAACTGTTTTTT
.	few	TRBV10-3	TRBJ2-7	CAITGQVVGALEQYF	TGTGCCATCACCGGCCAGGTAGTCGGGGCCCTCGAGCAGTACTTC
.	.	TRBV5-1	TRBJ1-6	CASSLGSGDSPLHF	TGCGCCAGCAGCTTGGGATCAGGCGATTCACCCCTCCACTTT
.	.	TRBV20-1	TRBJ2-6	CSAPNVLTF	TGCAGTGCTCCCAACGTCCTGACTTTC
TRBD1	.	TRBV10-3	TRBJ2-1	CAIRTGTGYNEQFF	TGTGCCATCAGGACCGGGACAGGGTACAATGAGCAGTTCTTC
TRBD1	once	TRBV19	TRBJ1-4	CASSMDRGRSELFF	TGTGCCAGTAGTATGGACAGGGGGCGTTCGGAACTGTTTTTT
.	.	TRBV14	TRBJ2-1	CASSQLGQNNEQFF	TGTGCCAGCAGCCAATTAGGGCAGAACAATGAGCAGTTCTTC
TRBD1	.	TRBV25-1	TRBJ2-6	CASRGSGQGPSGANVLTF	TGTGCCAGCAGGGGTTCGGGACAGGGACCTTCTGGGGCCAACGTCCTGACTTTC
.	.	TRBV20-1	TRBJ2-2	CSARGSGTGELFF	TGCAGTGCTAGGGGTAGTGGAACCGGGGAGCTGTTTTTT
TRBD1	.	TRBV5-8	TRBJ1-3	CASSWGQGRENTIYF	TGTGCCAGCAGCTGGGGACAGGGCAGGGAGAACACCATATATTTT
TRBD1	.	TRBV12-3/TRBV12-4	TRBJ2-7	CASSIRRDRPYEQYF	TGTGCCAGCAGTATACGTCGGGACAGGCCCTACGAGCAGTACTTC
.	.	TRBV15	TRBJ2-7	CATSRDVKGGRDEQYF	TGTGCCACCAGCAGAGATGTCAAGGGGGGCAGAGACGAGCAGTACTTC
.	.	TRBV15	TRBJ1-3	CATSRDWPYGNTIYF	TGTGCCACCAGCAGAGATTGGCCGTATGGAAACACCATATATTTT